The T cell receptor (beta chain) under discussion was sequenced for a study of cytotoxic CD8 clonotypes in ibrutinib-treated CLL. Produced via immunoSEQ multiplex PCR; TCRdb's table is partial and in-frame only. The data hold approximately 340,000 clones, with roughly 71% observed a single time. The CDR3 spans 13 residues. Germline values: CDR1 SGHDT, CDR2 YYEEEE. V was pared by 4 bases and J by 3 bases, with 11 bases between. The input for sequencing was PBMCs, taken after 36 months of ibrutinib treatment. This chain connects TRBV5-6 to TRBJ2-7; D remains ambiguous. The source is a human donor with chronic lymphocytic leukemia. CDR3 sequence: CASSRGYHYEQYF. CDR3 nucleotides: TGTGCCAGCAGCCGTGGGTATCACTACGAGCAGTACTTC.